This T cell receptor (beta chain) comes out of a study of OX40 agonist ivuxolimab in advanced cancers. About the full investigation: Ivuxolimab was a fully human IgG2 agonistic monoclonal antibody targeting the costimulatory receptor OX40 (CD134). Three dose-escalation patients achieved partial responses, one with hepatocellular carcinoma and two with cutaneous melanoma. Peripheral TCRbeta sequencing was intended to test whether TCR sequence diversity was altered and clonal T-cell expansion was caused by ivuxolimab. Of the approximately 53 patients in dose escalation, about 20 had hepatocellular carcinoma, approximately 15 had melanoma, 9 had renal cell carcinoma and 9 had head and neck cancer. Intravenous ivuxolimab was administered to patients every 2 weeks at six dose levels: 0.01, 0.1, 0.3, 1.5, 3 and 10 mg/kg. A male proportion of 82.7% and a mean age of 60 years, ranging from 23 to 79, were recorded for the dose-escalation cohort. The monotherapy dose-escalation portion (N ≈ 50 patients) of the phase I ivuxolimab trial is reported in the paper. Prior anti-PD-1, anti-PD-L1 or anti-CTLA-4 therapy was permitted, and about two fifths of dose-escalation patients had received checkpoint inhibitors. Points the paper makes about the study in general: Clonal expansion of both CD4+ and CD8+ blood T cells was observed from baseline to week 6 at doses 0.1 to 3.0 mg/kg. Low levels of normalized T-cell clonal expansion were also seen in some nonresponding patients. In the 0.1-3.0 mg/kg groups, partial responders were among the patients with the lowest normalized peripheral clonal expansion, particularly in CD8+ T cells. After ivuxolimab, more expanded clones were found on average in CD8+ T cells than in CD4+ T cells. Antigen specificity was not determined for the clonally expanded peripheral T cells.

Note on this clone: Its antigen remains unidentified. It has no much larger one-base neighbor in the sample; base qualities were not kept.

Patients with a history of autoimmune disease or receiving systemic immunosuppression were excluded from the trial. Peripheral blood for TCR sequencing was collected from all dose cohorts at baseline, on cycle 4 day 1, and on cycle 7 day 1. Samples came from an open-label, multicenter, first-in-human phase I dose-escalation trial of ivuxolimab. Adults with locally advanced or metastatic melanoma, renal cell, hepatocellular, or head and neck squamous cell carcinoma were enrolled in the trial. Before TCR sequencing, CD4+ T cells and CD8+ T cells from peripheral blood were sorted into separate populations. Genomic DNA was isolated from the sorted cells so that the TCRbeta CDR3 region could be sequenced. The immunoSEQ Assay was used for sequencing of TCRbeta CDR3 regions. TCRdb took over this immuneACCESS table, retaining in-frame rearrangements with V and J assigned. Such tables are incomplete; in checked studies, under half of the missing clones stem from an unresolved V gene, and the remainder is unexplained. Within this sample are roughly 61,000 clones, with just over 90% of them counted one time only. Roughly a sixth of the sample is taken by the ten largest.

Inclusive of the bounding cysteine and phenylalanine, the CDR3 is 12 residues long. Here the CDR3 DNA is all that survives: 36 bases in frame from base 1. The V end loses 2 bases and the J end loses 8 bases, and a stretch of 8 bases separates them. CDR1 SGDLS and CDR2 YYNGEE were looked up in the germline V gene. The chain couples TRBV9 to TRBJ2-1; the D element might be TRBD1 or TRBD2, as each aligns at 5 bases. The source of this sequence is an adult with an advanced solid tumor such as melanoma, head and neck, liver or kidney cancer. The material sequenced was CD4+ or CD8+ T cells sorted from blood, taken in a trial of the OX40 agonist ivuxolimab. The CDR3 reads as follows: CASSVMGDEQFF. The nucleotide sequence is given as TGTGCCAGCAGCGTCATGGGGGATGAGCAGTTCTTC.